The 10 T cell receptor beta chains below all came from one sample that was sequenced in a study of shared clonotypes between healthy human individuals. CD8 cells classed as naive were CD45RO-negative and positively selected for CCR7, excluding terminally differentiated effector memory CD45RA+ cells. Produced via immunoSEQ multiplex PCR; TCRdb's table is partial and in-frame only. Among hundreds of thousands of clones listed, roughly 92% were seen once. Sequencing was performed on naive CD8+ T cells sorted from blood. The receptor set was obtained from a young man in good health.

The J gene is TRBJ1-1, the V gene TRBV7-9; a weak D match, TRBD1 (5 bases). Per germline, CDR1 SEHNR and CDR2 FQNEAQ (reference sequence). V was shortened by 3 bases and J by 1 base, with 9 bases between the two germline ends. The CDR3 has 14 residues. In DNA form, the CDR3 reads TGTGCCAGCAGCTTCGGGGGACGGAACACTGAAGCTTTCTTT. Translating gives CASSFGGRNTEAFF.

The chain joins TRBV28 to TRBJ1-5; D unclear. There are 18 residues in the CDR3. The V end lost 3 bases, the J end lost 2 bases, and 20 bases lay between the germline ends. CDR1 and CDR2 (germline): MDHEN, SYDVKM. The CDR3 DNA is TGTGCCAGCAGTTTCGGCCCCGTTATGGTCCAACGCAATCAGCCCCAGCATTTT. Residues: CASSFGPVMVQRNQPQHF.

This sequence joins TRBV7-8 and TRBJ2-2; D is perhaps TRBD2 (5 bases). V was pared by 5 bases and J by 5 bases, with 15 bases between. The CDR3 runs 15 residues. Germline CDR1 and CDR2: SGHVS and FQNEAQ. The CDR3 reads CASSQFGVGTGELFF. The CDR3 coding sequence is TGTGCCAGCAGCCAATTCGGGGTTGGAACCGGGGAGCTGTTTTTT.

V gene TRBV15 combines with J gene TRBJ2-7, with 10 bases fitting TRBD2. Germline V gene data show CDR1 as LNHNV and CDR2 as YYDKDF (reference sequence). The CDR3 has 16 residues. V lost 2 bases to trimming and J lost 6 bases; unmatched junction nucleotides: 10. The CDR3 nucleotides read TGTGCCACCAGCAGATCACTAGCGGGACCTGGGGGCGAGCAGTACTTC. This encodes CATSRSLAGPGGEQYF.

CDR3 DNA sequence: TGTGCCAGCAGCTTAGTAGGCGGGCGCTCCTACGAGCAGTACTTC. This sequence encodes CASSLVGGRSYEQYF. This chain links TRBV7-6 with TRBJ2-7; D possibly corresponds to TRBD2 (5 bases). Trimming left V 1 base short and J 0 bases short, with 10 bases between. Germline V CDR1 and CDR2: SGHVS, FNYEAQ. This CDR3 is built from 15 residues. The full variable domain, its missing parts supplied by reference TRBV7-6 and TRBJ2-7, is GAGVSQSPRYKVTKRGQDVALRCDPISGHVSLYWYRQALGQGPEFLTYFNYEAQQDKSGLPNDRFSAERPEGSISTLTIQRTEQRDSAMYRCASSLVGGRSYEQYFGPGTRLTVT.

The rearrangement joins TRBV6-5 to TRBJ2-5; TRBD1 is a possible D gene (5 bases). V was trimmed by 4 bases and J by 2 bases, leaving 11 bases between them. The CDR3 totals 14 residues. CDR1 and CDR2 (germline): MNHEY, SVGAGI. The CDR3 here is CASSSLGAQETQYF. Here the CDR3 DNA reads TGTGCCAGCAGTTCATTAGGGGCTCAAGAGACCCAGTACTTC.

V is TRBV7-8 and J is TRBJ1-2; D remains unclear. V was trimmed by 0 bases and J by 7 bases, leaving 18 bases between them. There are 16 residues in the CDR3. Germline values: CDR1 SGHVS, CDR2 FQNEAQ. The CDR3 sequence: CASSLAPGGNRGGYTF. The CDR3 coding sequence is TGTGCCAGCAGCTTAGCGCCCGGAGGTAATCGCGGTGGCTACACCTTC.

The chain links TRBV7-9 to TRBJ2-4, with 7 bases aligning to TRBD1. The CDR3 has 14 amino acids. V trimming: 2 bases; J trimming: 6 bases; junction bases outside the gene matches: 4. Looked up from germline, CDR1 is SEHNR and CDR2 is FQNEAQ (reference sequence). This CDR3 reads CASSLSAGGNIQYF. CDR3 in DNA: TGTGCCAGCAGCTTATCGGCAGGGGGAAACATTCAGTACTTC.

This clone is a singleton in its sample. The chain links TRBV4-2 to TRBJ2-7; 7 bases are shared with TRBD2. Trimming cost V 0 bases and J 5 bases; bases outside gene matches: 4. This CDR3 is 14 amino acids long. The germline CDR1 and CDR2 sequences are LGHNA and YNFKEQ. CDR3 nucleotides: TGTGCCAGCAGCCAAGAAAAAGGACTAGACGAGCAGTACTTC. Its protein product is CASSQEKGLDEQYF.

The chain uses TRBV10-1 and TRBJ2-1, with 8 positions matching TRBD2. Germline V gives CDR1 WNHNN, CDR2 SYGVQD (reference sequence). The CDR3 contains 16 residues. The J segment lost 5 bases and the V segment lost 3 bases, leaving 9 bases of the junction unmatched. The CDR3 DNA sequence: TGCGCCAGCAGTGAAGGGACGGGAGGGCTAGACAATGAGCAGTTCTTC. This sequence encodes CASSEGTGGLDNEQFF.